These T cell receptor beta chains were read from a single sample in a study of blood T cell repertoires in COVID-19. Produced via immunoSEQ multiplex PCR; TCRdb's table is partial and in-frame only. The sample lists 180,000 or so clones; about 85% were seen once. The sequencing input was peripheral blood. Receptors originate from a woman in her seventies with COVID-19, enrolled during active disease. The CDR3 runs from the conserved cysteine through the conserved F or W. Fields, in order: V gene, J gene, clone size, D gene, CDR3 DNA, CDR3 protein. The D gene is left open where the match is weak. Clone size is stated in some rows and not others, as once, few, many or a class when expanded.

v_gene: TRBV5-4
j_gene: TRBJ2-4
abundance: NA
d_gene: TRBD1
CDR3nt: TGTGCCAGCAGCTTTGGGACAGGGAAGGACATTCAGTACTTC
CDR3aa: CASSFGTGKDIQYF

v_gene: TRBV18
j_gene: TRBJ1-1
abundance: many
d_gene: NA
CDR3nt: TGTGCCAGCTCACCAAACAGGAACACTGAAGCTTTCTTT
CDR3aa: CASSPNRNTEAFF

v_gene: TRBV27
j_gene: TRBJ2-1
abundance: NA
d_gene: NA
CDR3nt: TGTGCCAGCAGTTTAACACAAACCTCCTACAATGAGCAGTTCTTC
CDR3aa: CASSLTQTSYNEQFF

v_gene: TRBV10-3
j_gene: TRBJ2-5
abundance: NA
d_gene: TRBD1
CDR3nt: TGTGCCATCAGCTTCGGGACAGTTGAAGAGACCCAGTACTTC
CDR3aa: CAISFGTVEETQYF

v_gene: TRBV7-2
j_gene: TRBJ1-2
abundance: NA
d_gene: NA
CDR3nt: TGTGCCAGCAGCTTCGCAGGCAATGGCTACACCTTC
CDR3aa: CASSFAGNGYTF

v_gene: TRBV10-3
j_gene: TRBJ1-1
abundance: few
d_gene: TRBD1
CDR3nt: TGTGCCATCAGTGTAGACAGGGGGGGTGAAGCTTTCTTT
CDR3aa: CAISVDRGGEAFF

v_gene: TRBV5-5
j_gene: TRBJ2-5
abundance: NA
d_gene: NA
CDR3nt: TGTGCCAGCACCCGAGGAGGGGTGGAGACCCAGTACTTC
CDR3aa: CASTRGGVETQYF

v_gene: TRBV5-8
j_gene: TRBJ2-4
abundance: NA
d_gene: NA
CDR3nt: TGTGCCAGCAGCTTGGGGGCGATAGCCAAAAACATTCAGTACTTC
CDR3aa: CASSLGAIAKNIQYF

v_gene: TRBV6-5
j_gene: TRBJ1-2
abundance: few
d_gene: TRBD1
CDR3nt: TGTGCCAGCAGTTCCCGGACAGGGGGCAACTATGGCTACACCTTC
CDR3aa: CASSSRTGGNYGYTF

v_gene: TRBV27
j_gene: TRBJ1-6
abundance: NA
d_gene: TRBD1
CDR3nt: TGTGCCAGCAGTTTGAGGGACAGGAATTCACCCCTCCACTTT
CDR3aa: CASSLRDRNSPLHF

v_gene: TRBV11-2
j_gene: TRBJ2-7
abundance: NA
d_gene: TRBD1
CDR3nt: TGTGCCAGCAGCTCAGGGGGTAATCCCTACGAGCAGTACTTC
CDR3aa: CASSSGGNPYEQYF

v_gene: TRBV28
j_gene: TRBJ1-4
abundance: NA
d_gene: TRBD1
CDR3nt: TGTGCCACCTTAACCTCAGGACAGGGGAATGAAAAACTGTTTTTT
CDR3aa: CATLTSGQGNEKLFF

v_gene: TRBV19
j_gene: TRBJ2-5
abundance: NA
d_gene: NA
CDR3nt: TGTGCCAGTAATGGGAAGGGGCAAGAGACCCAGTACTTC
CDR3aa: CASNGKGQETQYF

v_gene: TRBV24-1
j_gene: TRBJ2-1
abundance: NA
d_gene: TRBD2
CDR3nt: TGTGCCACCAGTGATCAAGCGGGAGGTGAGCAGTTCTTC
CDR3aa: CATSDQAGGEQFF

v_gene: TRBV2
j_gene: TRBJ1-1
abundance: NA
d_gene: TRBD1
CDR3nt: TGTGCCAGCAGCGGGACAGGGGGGCCGAACACTGAAGCTTTCTTT
CDR3aa: CASSGTGGPNTEAFF

v_gene: TRBV10-1
j_gene: TRBJ2-1
abundance: NA
d_gene: TRBD2
CDR3nt: TGCGCCAGCAGTGAGTCGAAGTCTACTAGCGGGGGTGATGAGCAGTTCTTC
CDR3aa: CASSESKSTSGGDEQFF

v_gene: TRBV7-6
j_gene: TRBJ2-1
abundance: NA
d_gene: TRBD2
CDR3nt: TGTGCCAGCAGCCTAGGGACTAGCGCCTACAATGAGCAGTTCTTC
CDR3aa: CASSLGTSAYNEQFF

v_gene: TRBV3-1/TRBV3-2
j_gene: TRBJ2-5
abundance: once
d_gene: NA
CDR3nt: TGTGCCAGCAGCCAAGCGGAGACCCAGTACTTC
CDR3aa: CASSQAETQYF

v_gene: TRBV5-1
j_gene: TRBJ1-4
abundance: NA
d_gene: NA
CDR3nt: TGCGCCAGCAGCTATTCCCCTGCAACTAATGAAAAACTGTTTTTT
CDR3aa: CASSYSPATNEKLFF

v_gene: TRBV24-1
j_gene: TRBJ2-1
abundance: NA
d_gene: NA
CDR3nt: TGTGCCACCAGTGATTTTACGGGGAGCTCCTACAATGAGCAGTTCTTC
CDR3aa: CATSDFTGSSYNEQFF

v_gene: TRBV10-3
j_gene: TRBJ2-3
abundance: NA
d_gene: NA
CDR3nt: TGTGCCATCAGTGAGCCTAGAGATACGCAGTATTTT
CDR3aa: CAISEPRDTQYF

v_gene: TRBV6-4
j_gene: TRBJ2-1
abundance: NA
d_gene: NA
CDR3nt: TGTGCCAGCAGTCCCCGGAGGGGCTACTACAATGAGCAGTTCTTC
CDR3aa: CASSPRRGYYNEQFF

v_gene: TRBV7-8
j_gene: TRBJ1-4
abundance: NA
d_gene: NA
CDR3nt: TGTGCCAGCAGTCCAATGGAGGGGAGAGGTGAAAAACTGTTTTTT
CDR3aa: CASSPMEGRGEKLFF

v_gene: TRBV28
j_gene: TRBJ1-6
abundance: NA
d_gene: TRBD1
CDR3nt: TGTGCCAGCGACAGGGGGAAAAATTCACCCCTCCACTTT
CDR3aa: CASDRGKNSPLHF

v_gene: TRBV6-5
j_gene: TRBJ1-2
abundance: NA
d_gene: NA
CDR3nt: TGTGCCAGCAGTTCGGACAAGCTTGGCTACACCTTC
CDR3aa: CASSSDKLGYTF

v_gene: TRBV6-1
j_gene: TRBJ2-2
abundance: NA
d_gene: TRBD1
CDR3nt: TGTGCCAGCAGTGAGCAGGGGGCGGTCACCGGGGAGCTGTTTTTT
CDR3aa: CASSEQGAVTGELFF

v_gene: TRBV7-8
j_gene: TRBJ1-4
abundance: NA
d_gene: TRBD1
CDR3nt: TGTGCCAGCAGCTTAGCGCTTAATGTAGGGGGCTTTAATGAAAAACTGTTTTTT
CDR3aa: CASSLALNVGGFNEKLFF

v_gene: TRBV11-2
j_gene: TRBJ2-2
abundance: NA
d_gene: NA
CDR3nt: TGTGCCAGCAGCTCCCAGGTTGCCGGGGAGCTGTTTTTT
CDR3aa: CASSSQVAGELFF

v_gene: TRBV19
j_gene: TRBJ2-1
abundance: NA
d_gene: TRBD2
CDR3nt: TGTGCCAGGTATAGCGGGGGTGGTTGCCCCTACAATGAGCAGTTCTTC
CDR3aa: CARYSGGGCPYNEQFF

v_gene: TRBV3-1/TRBV3-2
j_gene: TRBJ1-1
abundance: NA
d_gene: TRBD1
CDR3nt: TGTGCCAGCAGCCCCGTCCGGAGACAGGGGACCCCTGAAGCTTTCTTT
CDR3aa: CASSPVRRQGTPEAFF

v_gene: TRBV12-5
j_gene: TRBJ1-5
abundance: NA
d_gene: NA
CDR3nt: TGTGCTAGTGGTTCAGGGGAAAGCAATCAGCCCCAGCATTTT
CDR3aa: CASGSGESNQPQHF

v_gene: TRBV30
j_gene: TRBJ1-2
abundance: NA
d_gene: TRBD1
CDR3nt: TGTGCCTGGAGTGGGGACAGGGGGTCCTATGGCTACACCTTC
CDR3aa: CAWSGDRGSYGYTF

v_gene: TRBV15
j_gene: TRBJ2-1
abundance: NA
d_gene: NA
CDR3nt: TGTGCCACCAGCAGGGGGACATGGAGCTCCTACAATGAGCAGTTCTTC
CDR3aa: CATSRGTWSSYNEQFF

v_gene: TRBV7-9
j_gene: TRBJ1-4
abundance: NA
d_gene: TRBD1
CDR3nt: TGTGCCAGCGGACCGGGACAGAGAAATGAAAAACTGTTTTTT
CDR3aa: CASGPGQRNEKLFF

v_gene: TRBV5-1
j_gene: TRBJ1-3
abundance: NA
d_gene: TRBD1
CDR3nt: TGCGCCAGCAGCTTGGAGGGACAGGGTGGAAACACCATATATTTT
CDR3aa: CASSLEGQGGNTIYF

v_gene: TRBV15
j_gene: TRBJ2-1
abundance: NA
d_gene: TRBD2
CDR3nt: TGTGCCACCAGCAGAGAGGGGAGCGGGAGAGATGAGCAGTTCTTC
CDR3aa: CATSREGSGRDEQFF

v_gene: TRBV5-1
j_gene: TRBJ2-3
abundance: NA
d_gene: NA
CDR3nt: TGCGCCAGCAGCCGGGAATACACAGATACGCAGTATTTT
CDR3aa: CASSREYTDTQYF

v_gene: TRBV11-2
j_gene: TRBJ2-7
abundance: once
d_gene: TRBD1
CDR3nt: TGTGCCAGCAGCCCTACAGGGGGCGAGCAGTACTTC
CDR3aa: CASSPTGGEQYF

v_gene: TRBV27
j_gene: TRBJ1-1
abundance: once
d_gene: NA
CDR3nt: TGTGCCAGCAGTCCTCTTACGGGGGTGGGTACTGAAGCTTTCTTT
CDR3aa: CASSPLTGVGTEAFF

v_gene: TRBV5-1
j_gene: TRBJ1-2
abundance: NA
d_gene: NA
CDR3nt: TGCGCCAGCAGCTTGACGTTCGGCAGCGGCTATGGCTACACCTTC
CDR3aa: CASSLTFGSGYGYTF